The rows below give T cell receptor beta chains drawn from one sample of a study of cytomegalovirus exposure and HLA in healthy donors. TCRdb keeps only in-frame clones here, not all; method: immunoSEQ multiplex PCR. The sample lists some 130,000 clones; approximately 80% were seen once. Specimen: PBMCs. Receptor source: a man younger than 40 in good health and CMV-seronegative. CDR3s include the opening cysteine and the closing phenylalanine or tryptophan. The D gene is left open where the match is weak. Clone size is shown for a subset of rows, as once, few, many or a class of expanded clone.

>TRBD1|-|TRBJ1-1|TRBV28
TGTGCCAGCAGTTATCCGACAGGGGAACCTTTCTTT
CASSYPTGEPFF
>TRBD1|-|TRBJ1-6|TRBV7-2
TGTGCCAGCAGCTCCCTCGGGACAGGATATTCACCCCTCCACTTT
CASSSLGTGYSPLHF
>-|few|TRBJ2-2|TRBV6-5
TGTGCCAGCCTGAACACCGGGGAGCTGTTTTTT
CASLNTGELFF
>TRBD1|-|TRBJ2-2|TRBV29-1
TGCAGCGTGAGGACGACAGGGAACTCCGGGGAGCTGTTTTTT
CSVRTTGNSGELFF
>TRBD2|-|TRBJ2-5|TRBV6-6
TGTGCCAGCAGTAAAGGACTAGCGGGCCGCCAAGAGACCCAGTACTTC
CASSKGLAGRQETQYF
>-|once|TRBJ2-7|TRBV28
TGTGCCAGCAGTTTATCGCGAGGAAAGGGAGACTTC
CASSLSRGKGDF
>-|-|TRBJ1-1|TRBV7-9
TGTGCCAGCAGCTCGACAGGTGCGGGCACTGAAGCTTTCTTT
CASSSTGAGTEAFF
>TRBD1|-|TRBJ2-1|TRBV6-6
TGTGCCAGCAGGCATTCCGGGACAGGGTACAATGAGCAGTTCTTC
CASRHSGTGYNEQFF
>-|-|TRBJ2-3|TRBV30
TGTGCCTGGAGTGCTACAGGCAGTAGCACAGATACGCAGTATTTT
CAWSATGSSTDTQYF
>-|-|TRBJ1-4|TRBV19
TGTGCCAGTAGTATGTCCAGGGTATACAATGAAAAACTGTTTTTT
CASSMSRVYNEKLFF
>-|-|TRBJ1-1|TRBV19
TGTGCCAGTACCACGGACAGGAACACTGAAGCTTTCTTT
CASTTDRNTEAFF
>-|-|TRBJ2-7|TRBV28
TGTGCCAGCAGTACCGGTACAGGGGGGGATCTGGGGGAGCAGTACTTC
CASSTGTGGDLGEQYF
>-|-|TRBJ2-3|TRBV2
TGTGCCAGCAGTGAAGCGAGCGCAGATACGCAGTATTTT
CASSEASADTQYF
>TRBD1|many|TRBJ1-4|TRBV4-3
TGCGCCAGCAGCCAAGAAAGGGGACAGGGTAGTGAAAAACTGTTTTTT
CASSQERGQGSEKLFF
>TRBD1|-|TRBJ2-1|TRBV30
TGTGCCTGGAGTGGGCCGGGACAGGGAACCTTCTATTACTACAATGAGCAGTTCTTC
CAWSGPGQGTFYYYNEQFF
>-|-|TRBJ2-1|TRBV6-5
TGTGCCAGCAGTTACGGTGGAGGGATCTCCTACAATGAGCAGTTCTTC
CASSYGGGISYNEQFF
>-|-|TRBJ1-1|TRBV29-1
TGCAGCGTTCGCCAGGGGTCCTTCGACCCCAGGGAAGCTTTCTTT
CSVRQGSFDPREAFF
>-|-|TRBJ2-1|TRBV7-2
TGTGCCAGCAGCTTAGATGTCCCCCTAGAGCAGTTCTTC
CASSLDVPLEQFF
>TRBD1|few|TRBJ2-5|TRBV10-1
TGCGCCAGCAGTATGGGACAGGGGTACCAAGAGACCCAGTACTTC
CASSMGQGYQETQYF
>TRBD1|-|TRBJ1-1|TRBV6-6
TGTGCCAGCAGTTTTAGACAGGGTATGGACACTGAAGCTTTCTTT
CASSFRQGMDTEAFF
>TRBD1|few|TRBJ1-1|TRBV19
TGTGCCAGTAGTAGGACAGGTCCCATGAACACTGAAGCTTTCTTT
CASSRTGPMNTEAFF
>TRBD2|-|TRBJ2-7|TRBV10-3
TGTGCCATCCGACTAGCGGGCCGCATAGAGCAGTACTTC
CAIRLAGRIEQYF
>TRBD2|-|TRBJ2-2|TRBV15
TGTGCCACCAGCAGAGGCCTGGGGGGACTAGCGGGAGAGGGGGAGCTGTTTTTT
CATSRGLGGLAGEGELFF
>-|-|TRBJ1-2|TRBV19
TGTGCCAGTAGTAGATTACAGGGTTCTAACTATGGCTACACCTTC
CASSRLQGSNYGYTF